This is a list of T cell receptor beta chains from one sample in a study of blood T cell repertoires in COVID-19. Sequencing used immunoSEQ multiplex PCR; TCRdb keeps in-frame clones, though not all of them. Of over 150,000 clones in the sample, more than 60% were seen once. Sequenced input: peripheral blood. The receptors were gathered from a man aged 70-80 years with acute or convalescent COVID-19. Each CDR3 is given with its conserved first and last residue. A D gene is named only where the DNA matches it firmly. For some rows the clone size is stated as once, few or many, or as a class when expanded; others skip it.

D	size	J	V	CDR3	DNA
TRBD1	.	TRBJ1-2	TRBV10-3	CAISEQDRGYYGYTF	TGTGCCATCAGTGAACAAGACAGGGGGTACTATGGCTACACCTTC
.	.	TRBJ1-5	TRBV6-1	CASSEGERQHF	TGTGCCAGCAGTGAAGGCGAGCGCCAGCATTTT
TRBD1	.	TRBJ1-1	TRBV28	CASTGTVNTEAFF	TGTGCCAGCACCGGGACAGTGAACACTGAAGCTTTCTTT
TRBD1	.	TRBJ1-4	TRBV12-5	CASGGDRGEKLFF	TGTGCTAGTGGCGGCGACAGGGGTGAAAAACTGTTTTTT
.	few	TRBJ2-7	TRBV4-2	CASSQETEYEQYF	TGTGCCAGCAGCCAAGAAACAGAGTACGAGCAGTACTTC
TRBD1	large	TRBJ2-7	TRBV4-1	CASSLGTGGSYEQYF	TGCGCCAGCAGCCTCGGGACAGGGGGCTCCTACGAGCAGTACTTC
TRBD2	.	TRBJ2-7	TRBV28	CASRTGIGLAGDSRNEQYF	TGTGCCAGCAGAACCGGAATAGGACTAGCGGGGGACTCGAGAAACGAGCAGTACTTC
.	once	TRBJ2-5	TRBV28	CASSPDEAQETQYF	TGTGCCAGCAGTCCTGACGAGGCCCAAGAGACCCAGTACTTC
.	.	TRBJ2-7	TRBV6-5	CASSILTGSYEQYF	TGTGCCAGCAGTATACTTACGGGATCGTACGAGCAGTACTTC
.	.	TRBJ1-1	TRBV3-1/TRBV3-2	CASRSGNTEAFF	TGTGCCAGCAGATCAGGGAACACTGAAGCTTTCTTT
.	.	TRBJ1-5	TRBV27	CASSGGGQPQHF	TGTGCCAGCAGTGGGGGGGGTCAGCCCCAGCATTTT
.	few	TRBJ2-7	TRBV4-3	CASSQSPESGQYF	TGCGCCAGCAGCCAATCTCCCGAAAGCGGGCAGTACTTC
TRBD1	.	TRBJ1-6	TRBV10-2	CASRDRGSNSPLHF	TGCGCCAGCAGGGACAGGGGATCCAATTCACCCCTCCACTTT
TRBD2	.	TRBJ2-1	TRBV30	CAWRGLETANEQFF	TGTGCCTGGAGGGGACTAGAAACTGCTAATGAGCAGTTCTTC
TRBD2	.	TRBJ2-1	TRBV7-2	CASSLEGGWAEQFF	TGTGCCAGCAGCTTAGAGGGAGGGTGGGCTGAGCAGTTCTTC
TRBD1	few	TRBJ1-4	TRBV27	CASSLRGQGRVTNEKLFF	TGTGCCAGCAGTTTAAGGGGACAGGGGAGGGTAACTAATGAAAAACTGTTTTTT